Each of the 16 T cell receptor beta chains below was sequenced from the same sample in a study of T cell responses to AZD1222 COVID-19 vaccine. Sequencing was performed with immunoSEQ multiplex PCR; in TCRdb, only in-frame clones are kept and a portion is missing. The sample consists of 85,000 to 100,000 clones, about 89% of them appearing once. Sequenced here: peripheral blood, sampled on day 0 of AZD1222 vaccination. All receptors come from an adult in good health.

CDR3 sequence: CASSLPVTEATGELFF. The CDR3 coding sequence is TGTGCCAGCAGCCTCCCCGTGACAGAAGCCACCGGGGAGCTGTTTTTT. The chain combines TRBV7-6 with TRBJ2-2; D may be TRBD1 (5 bases). The CDR3 runs 16 residues. Germline V CDR1 and CDR2: SGHVS, FNYEAQ. V lost 5 bases and J 4 bases, leaving 17 bases between the germline ends.

This chain joins TRBV7-9 and TRBJ1-4, with D tentatively TRBD1 (5 bases). V dropped 6 bases and J dropped 13 bases, with 27 bases sitting between them. Germline CDR1 SEHNR, CDR2 FQNEAQ (reference sequence). The CDR3 is 16 amino acids. The CDR3 nucleotides are TGTGCCAGCAGGAATATGAAGGGACCCAAAGAGTTCGGACTGTTTTTT. Its translation is CASRNMKGPKEFGLFF.

The chain combines TRBV9 with TRBJ2-2, with D possibly being TRBD1 or TRBD2 (5 bases each). CDR3 length: 13 amino acids. Between the trimmed V and J ends, which lost 0 bases and 5 bases, there was a span of 5 bases. CDR1 SGDLS and CDR2 YYNGEE come from the germline V gene. CDR3 region: CASSVGGTGELFF. The CDR3 bases are TGTGCCAGCAGCGTAGGGGGGACCGGGGAGCTGTTTTTT.

This chain links TRBV5-1 with TRBJ2-5, with D maybe TRBD2 (6 bases). V was clipped by 3 bases and J by 4 bases, with 13 bases between them. The CDR3 runs 14 residues. Germline values: CDR1 SGHRS, CDR2 YFSETQ. CDR3 nucleotides: TGCGCCAGCAGCTCGGGACTCTCAGGAGAGACCCAGTACTTC. It codes for CASSSGLSGETQYF.

V is TRBV11-2 and J is TRBJ1-5; no firm D call. Trimming left V 4 bases short and J 4 bases short, with 11 bases between. The CDR3 consists of 14 residues. The germline V gene has CDR1 SGHAT and CDR2 FQNNGV. The DNA of the CDR3 is TGTGCCAGCAGCTCGAACCTGCCGAATCAGCCCCAGCATTTT. Its translation: CASSSNLPNQPQHF.

The chain has TRBV13 and TRBJ2-1; the match to TRBD2 covers 12 bases. CDR3 length: 17 residues. The V gene's germline CDR1 is PRHDT and CDR2 FYEKMQ (reference sequence). J gave up 5 bases and V 0 bases, and 5 bases lay outside the gene matches. CDR3: CASSLGRTSGTHNEQFF. Here the CDR3 DNA reads TGTGCCAGCAGCTTAGGGCGGACTAGCGGGACCCACAATGAGCAGTTCTTC.

The rearrangement links TRBV7-3 to TRBJ1-1; 9 nucleotides align to TRBD1. CDR1 is SGHTA and CDR2 is FQGTGA in the germline V gene. The CDR3 consists of 16 residues. V shed 5 bases and J 5 bases; nucleotides not matched to a gene: 12. CDR3 bases: TGTGCCAGCAGCCGAATAGGGGACAGGGTAGGGACTGAAGCTTTCTTT. It translates to CASSRIGDRVGTEAFF.

This chain links TRBV19 with TRBJ1-6; D unclear. There are 12 residues in the CDR3. Germline V gives CDR1 LNHDA, CDR2 SQIVND (reference sequence). The V and J ends lost 7 bases and 10 bases respectively, with 11 bases between them. Here the CDR3 reads CASTTPRSPLHF. The CDR3 region has the DNA TGTGCCAGTACAACTCCCAGGTCACCCCTCCACTTT. Drawing the rest from reference TRBV19 and TRBJ1-6, the complete variable domain is DGGITQSPKYLFRKEGQNVTLSCEQNLNHDAMYWYRQDPGQGLRLIYYSQIVNDFQKGDIAEGYSVSREKKESFPLTVTSAQKNPTAFYLCASTTPRSPLHFGNGTRLTVT.

The chain carries TRBV2 and TRBJ1-6; the D gene is possibly TRBD1 (5 bases). The CDR3 sequence is 15 residues long. The germline V gene has CDR1 SNHLY and CDR2 FYNNEI. The germline V and J ends were trimmed by 6 bases and 0 bases, with 9 bases remaining between them. The CDR3 nucleotides read TGTGCCAGCAGGGGGGTGGGCTCCTATAATTCACCCCTCCACTTT. This codes for CASRGVGSYNSPLHF.

The CDR3 reads CASSNKGINIQYF. As DNA, the CDR3 is TGTGCCAGCAGCAATAAGGGTATCAACATTCAGTACTTC. The chain employs TRBV11-2 and TRBJ2-4, with D hard to call. Trimming left V 5 bases short and J 7 bases short, with 12 bases between. The CDR3 runs to 13 residues. In germline, CDR1 is SGHAT, CDR2 FQNNGV.

The chain recombines TRBV27 with TRBJ2-3, with 10 bases lining up with TRBD1. Germline CDR1 is MNHEY and CDR2 is SMNVEV (reference sequence). The CDR3 is made up of 16 amino acids. With V trimmed by 3 bases and J by 9 bases, 12 bases remained unmatched. The CDR3 DNA reads TGTGCCAGCAGTTTCCCCCGGGACAGGGGAACGAGGACGCAGTATTTT. It is translated as CASSFPRDRGTRTQYF.

The V and J genes are TRBV7-8 and TRBJ2-1; 13 positions agree with TRBD2. This CDR3 is built from 17 residues. The V gene end was trimmed by 5 bases and the J gene end by 0 bases; junction bases not matched to a gene: 4. Looked up from germline, CDR1 is SGHVS and CDR2 is FQNEAQ. The CDR3 DNA sequence: TGTGCCAGCAGCGTAGGGACTAGCGGGGACTCCTACAATGAGCAGTTCTTC. As protein: CASSVGTSGDSYNEQFF.

The CDR3 sequence: CASSRSVGGASDTQYF. CDR3 coding DNA: TGCGCCAGCAGCCGGAGCGTCGGGGGGGCCTCAGATACGCAGTATTTT. V and J are TRBV5-1 and TRBJ2-3; TRBD2 matches at 8 bases. In germline, CDR1 is SGHRS, CDR2 YFSETQ. The CDR3 extends over 16 amino acids. Trimming cost V 4 bases and J 4 bases; bases outside gene matches: 11.

The chain couples TRBV14 to TRBJ1-2; TRBD1 matches 7 bases. The CDR3 length is 15 residues. Germline values: CDR1 SGHDN, CDR2 FVKESK. V shed 1 base, J shed 4 bases, and the junction held 6 bases outside the gene matches. The CDR3 is CASSQAAGGSYGYTF. The CDR3 DNA reads TGTGCCAGCAGCCAAGCGGCAGGGGGAAGCTATGGCTACACCTTC.

The V and J genes are TRBV6-5 and TRBJ2-4; 8 positions match TRBD1. The CDR3 extends over 15 amino acids. Germline CDR1 reads MNHEY; CDR2 reads SVGAGI. V lost 3 bases and J lost 3; bases outside the gene matches: 4. DNA for the CDR3: TGTGCCAGCAGTTATCCAGGGACAGGCAAAAACATTCAGTACTTC. It codes for CASSYPGTGKNIQYF.

This chain links TRBV19 with TRBJ1-5; TRBD1 is a possible D gene (5 bases). V shed 4 bases and J shed 5 bases, with 15 bases lying between them. CDR1 and CDR2 (germline): LNHDA, SQIVND (reference sequence). The length of the CDR3 is 15 residues. CDR3 sequence reads: CASSSRQSFYQPQHF. DNA of the CDR3: TGTGCCAGTAGTAGCCGACAGTCCTTTTATCAGCCCCAGCATTTT.